The source of this TCR beta chain is a study of T cells in Graves' hyperthyroidism and ophthalmopathy. Patients aged 18 to 65 had newly diagnosed hyperthyroidism of under 2 months' duration. The CDR3 regions of TCR beta were amplified from RNA transcripts. HTBI primers drove first-round RT-PCR of the TCR CDR3. TCRdb ran MiXCR on the multiplex PCR reads and lists one entry per CDR3 protein. The sample consists of around 340,000 distinct CDR3 sequences, approximately 17% of them appearing once. The V and J ends lost 0 bases and 1 base, in that order; junction bases with no gene match: 8. The CDR3 spans 17 residues. Germline CDR1 reads MGHRA; CDR2 reads YSYEKL.

This sequence originates from a woman aged 30 to 39 with Graves' hyperthyroidism that later progressed to Graves' ophthalmopathy. Sample: blood. The rearrangement uses TRBV4-1 and TRBJ2-5, with TRBD1 matching 7 bases. The CDR3 nucleotides read TGCGCCAGCAGCCAAGAATTTGGAAGGGGGCCCCAAGAGACCCAGTACTTC. Translation gives CASSQEFGRGPQETQYF.